This T cell receptor beta chain was identified during a study of a mutant IDH1 vaccine in newly diagnosed glioma. Study-level information: At weeks 1, 3, 5, 7, 11, 15, 19 and 23, patients received a vaccination, eight in all. Treated patients had a mean age of around 40 years and a 62.5% male, roughly 40% female split. Standard pretreatment was either radiotherapy, temozolomide, or, for most, radiochemotherapy with temozolomide.

The method was immunoSEQ multiplex PCR; TCRdb's version includes in-frame clones alone and lacks a portion of them. The repertoire has 52,000 or so clones, roughly 81% of them found once; the top ten carry around 8.4%. The length of the CDR3 is 14 residues. V shed 1 base and J shed 4 bases, with 10 bases lying between them. The germline CDR1 and CDR2 sequences are SGHNT and YENEEA. Notes on this clone: Its antigen is unknown.

Stated time point: week 23, last vaccination. Doses comprised 300 ug of mutant IDH1 20-mer peptide each, plus topical imiquimod. The clonotype originates from a woman between 40 and 55 years old with glioma. Some clones in this sample may be carry-over from other donors' samples. The sample here was PBMCs, taken from a glioma patient whose treatment included an IDH1 peptide vaccine. The chain recombines TRBV11-3 with TRBJ1-2; D uncertain. CDR3 sequence (DNA): TGTGCCAGCAGCTTAGGTCCGGCGGGCTATGGCTACACCTTC. It encodes CASSLGPAGYGYTF.